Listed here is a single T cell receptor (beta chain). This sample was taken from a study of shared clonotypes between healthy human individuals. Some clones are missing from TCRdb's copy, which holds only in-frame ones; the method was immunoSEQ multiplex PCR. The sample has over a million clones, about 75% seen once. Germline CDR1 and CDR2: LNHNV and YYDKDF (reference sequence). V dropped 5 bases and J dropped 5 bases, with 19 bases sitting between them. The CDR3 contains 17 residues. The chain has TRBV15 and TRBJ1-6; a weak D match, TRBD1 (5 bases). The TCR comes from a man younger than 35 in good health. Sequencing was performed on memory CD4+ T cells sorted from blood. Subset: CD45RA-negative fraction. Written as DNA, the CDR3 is TGTGCCACCAGCCACACCCGCCAGGGATATGATAATTCACCCCTCCACTTT. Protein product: CATSHTRQGYDNSPLHF.